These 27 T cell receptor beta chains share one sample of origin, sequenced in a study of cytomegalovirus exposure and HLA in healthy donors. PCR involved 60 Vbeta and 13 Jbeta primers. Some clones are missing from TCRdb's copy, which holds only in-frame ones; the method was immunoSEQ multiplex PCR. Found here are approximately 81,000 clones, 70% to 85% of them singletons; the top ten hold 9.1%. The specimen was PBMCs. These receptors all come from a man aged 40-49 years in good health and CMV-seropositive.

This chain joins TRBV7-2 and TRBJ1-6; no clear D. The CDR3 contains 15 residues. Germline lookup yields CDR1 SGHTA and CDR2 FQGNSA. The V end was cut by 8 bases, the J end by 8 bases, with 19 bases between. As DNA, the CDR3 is TGTGCCAGCCGGGGAGGAGGGCGGGTGGATTCACCCCTCCACTTT. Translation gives CASRGGGRVDSPLHF.

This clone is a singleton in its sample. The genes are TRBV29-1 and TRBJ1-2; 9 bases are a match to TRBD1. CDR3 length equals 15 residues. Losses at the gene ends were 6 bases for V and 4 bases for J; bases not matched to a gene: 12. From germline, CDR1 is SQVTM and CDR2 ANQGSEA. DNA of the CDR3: TGCAGCGTCTCCCAAGGGACAGGGATTTTCTATGGCTACACCTTC. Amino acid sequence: CSVSQGTGIFYGYTF.

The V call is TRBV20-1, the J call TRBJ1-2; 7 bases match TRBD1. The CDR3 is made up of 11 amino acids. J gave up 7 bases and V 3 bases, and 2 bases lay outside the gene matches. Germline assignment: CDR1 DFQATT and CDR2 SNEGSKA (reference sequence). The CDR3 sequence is CSARTGSGYTF. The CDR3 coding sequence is TGCAGTGCTAGGACAGGGAGTGGCTACACCTTC.

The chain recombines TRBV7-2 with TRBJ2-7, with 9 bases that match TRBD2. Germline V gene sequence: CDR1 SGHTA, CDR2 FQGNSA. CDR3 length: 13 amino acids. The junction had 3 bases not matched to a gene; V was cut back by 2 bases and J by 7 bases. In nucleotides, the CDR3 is TGTGCCAGCAGCTTACTAGCGGGAAGAGAGCAGTACTTC. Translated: CASSLLAGREQYF.

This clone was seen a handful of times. CDR3 nucleotides: TGTGCCAGCAGTTTGCCAACAGGAAAGAGTGGGAATGAGCAGTTCTTC. Amino acids: CASSLPTGKSGNEQFF. This chain connects TRBV28 to TRBJ2-1, with D perhaps TRBD1 (5 bases). Trimming cost V 3 bases and J 7 bases, with 19 bases left between them. The CDR3 runs to 16 residues. Germline loops: CDR1 MDHEN, CDR2 SYDVKM.

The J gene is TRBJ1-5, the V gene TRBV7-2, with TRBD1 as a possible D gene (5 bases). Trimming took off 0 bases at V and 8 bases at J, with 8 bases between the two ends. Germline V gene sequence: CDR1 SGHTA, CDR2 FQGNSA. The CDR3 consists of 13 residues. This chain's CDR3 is CASSLAPQEPQHF. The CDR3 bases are TGTGCCAGCAGCTTAGCCCCACAGGAGCCCCAGCATTTT.

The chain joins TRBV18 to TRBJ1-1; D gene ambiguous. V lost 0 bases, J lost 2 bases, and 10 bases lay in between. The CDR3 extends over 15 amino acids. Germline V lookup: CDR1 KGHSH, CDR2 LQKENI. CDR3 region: CASSPPLQTNTEAFF. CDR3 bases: TGTGCCAGCTCACCACCGTTACAGACCAACACTGAAGCTTTCTTT.

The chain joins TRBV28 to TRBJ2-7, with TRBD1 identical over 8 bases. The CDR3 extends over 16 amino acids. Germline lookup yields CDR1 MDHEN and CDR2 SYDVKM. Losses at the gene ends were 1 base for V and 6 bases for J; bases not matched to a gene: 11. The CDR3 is CASSLYLAGGAGEQYF. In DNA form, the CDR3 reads TGTGCCAGCAGTTTATATTTGGCAGGGGGCGCGGGCGAGCAGTACTTC.

The CDR3 region has the DNA TGCGCCAGCCGACCCTTGCCTAGCGGGGGGGACAATGAGCAGTTCTTC. Translating it yields CASRPLPSGGDNEQFF. The rearrangement joins TRBV5-1 to TRBJ2-1; 12 nucleotides line up with TRBD2. This CDR3 is built from 16 residues. Germline CDR1 SGHRS, CDR2 YFSETQ. Unmatched junction bases numbered 10, after V lost 7 bases and J lost 5 bases.

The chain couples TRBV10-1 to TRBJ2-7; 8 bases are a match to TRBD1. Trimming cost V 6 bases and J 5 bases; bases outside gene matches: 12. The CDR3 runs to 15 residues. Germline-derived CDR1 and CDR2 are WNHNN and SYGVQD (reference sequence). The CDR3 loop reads CASSGSDRVGHEQYF. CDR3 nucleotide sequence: TGCGCCAGCAGCGGCTCGGACAGGGTAGGACACGAGCAGTACTTC.

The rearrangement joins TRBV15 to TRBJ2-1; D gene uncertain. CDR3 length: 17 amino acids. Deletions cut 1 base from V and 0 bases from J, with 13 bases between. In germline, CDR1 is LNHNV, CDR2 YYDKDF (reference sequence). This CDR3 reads CATSRARASSSYNEQFF. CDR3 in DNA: TGTGCCACCAGCAGAGCGCGAGCGTCGAGCTCCTACAATGAGCAGTTCTTC.

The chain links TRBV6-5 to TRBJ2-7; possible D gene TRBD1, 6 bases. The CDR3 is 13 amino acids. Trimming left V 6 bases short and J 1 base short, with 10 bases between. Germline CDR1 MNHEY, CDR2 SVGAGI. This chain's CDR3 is CASRPQGSYEQYF. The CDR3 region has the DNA TGTGCCAGCAGGCCACAGGGTTCCTACGAGCAGTACTTC.

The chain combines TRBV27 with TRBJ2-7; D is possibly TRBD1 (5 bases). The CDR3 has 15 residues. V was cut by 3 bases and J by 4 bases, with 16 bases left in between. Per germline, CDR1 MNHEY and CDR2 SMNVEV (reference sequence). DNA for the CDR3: TGTGCCAGCAGTTTGCCAGGCCAGGGATCGTACGAGCAGTACTTC. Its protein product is CASSLPGQGSYEQYF.

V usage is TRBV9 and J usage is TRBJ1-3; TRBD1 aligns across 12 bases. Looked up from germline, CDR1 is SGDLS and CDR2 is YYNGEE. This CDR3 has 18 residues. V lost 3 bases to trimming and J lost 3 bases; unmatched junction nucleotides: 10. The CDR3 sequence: CASSDTGTGGVGGNTIYF. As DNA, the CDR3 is TGTGCCAGCAGCGATACCGGGACAGGGGGCGTTGGTGGAAACACCATATATTTT.

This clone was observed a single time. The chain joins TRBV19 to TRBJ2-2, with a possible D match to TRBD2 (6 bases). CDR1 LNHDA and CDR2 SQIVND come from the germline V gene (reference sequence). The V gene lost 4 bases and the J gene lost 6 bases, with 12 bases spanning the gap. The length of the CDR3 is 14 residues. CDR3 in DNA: TGTGCCAGTAGTAGGCGGGATAGTCCCGGGGAGCTGTTTTTT. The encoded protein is CASSRRDSPGELFF.

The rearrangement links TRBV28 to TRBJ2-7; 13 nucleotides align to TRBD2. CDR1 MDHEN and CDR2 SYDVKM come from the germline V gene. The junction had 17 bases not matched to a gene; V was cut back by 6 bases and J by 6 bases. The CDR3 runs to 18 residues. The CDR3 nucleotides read TGTGCCAGCAGCCAAGGACTAGCGGGAGTTATGGAGAACGGCGAGCAGTACTTC. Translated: CASSQGLAGVMENGEQYF.

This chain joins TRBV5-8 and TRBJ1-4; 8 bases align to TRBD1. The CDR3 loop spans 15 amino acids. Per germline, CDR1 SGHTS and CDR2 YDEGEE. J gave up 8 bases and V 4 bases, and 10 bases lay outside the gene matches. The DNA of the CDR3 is TGTGCCAGCAGCCCGTACGGGACAGGTGACGAAAAACTGTTTTTT. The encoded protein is CASSPYGTGDEKLFF.

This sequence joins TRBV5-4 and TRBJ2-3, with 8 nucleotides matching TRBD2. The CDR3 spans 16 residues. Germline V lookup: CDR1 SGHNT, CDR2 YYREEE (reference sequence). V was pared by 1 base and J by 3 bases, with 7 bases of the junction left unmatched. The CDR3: CASSLPIAGSTDTQYF. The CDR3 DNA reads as TGTGCCAGCAGCTTGCCCATAGCGGGAAGTACAGATACGCAGTATTTT.

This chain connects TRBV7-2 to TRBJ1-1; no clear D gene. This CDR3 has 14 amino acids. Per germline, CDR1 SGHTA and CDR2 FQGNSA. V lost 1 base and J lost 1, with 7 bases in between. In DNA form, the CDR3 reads TGTGCCAGCAGCTTAGTACCGGGGAACACTGAAGCTTTCTTT. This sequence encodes CASSLVPGNTEAFF.

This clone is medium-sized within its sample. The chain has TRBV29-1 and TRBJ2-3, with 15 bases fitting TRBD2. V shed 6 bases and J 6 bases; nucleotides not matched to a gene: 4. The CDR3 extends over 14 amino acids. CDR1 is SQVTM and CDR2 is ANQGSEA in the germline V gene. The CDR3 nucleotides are TGCAGCGTCGGACTAGCGGGAGGGCGGGATACGCAGTATTTT. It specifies CSVGLAGGRDTQYF.

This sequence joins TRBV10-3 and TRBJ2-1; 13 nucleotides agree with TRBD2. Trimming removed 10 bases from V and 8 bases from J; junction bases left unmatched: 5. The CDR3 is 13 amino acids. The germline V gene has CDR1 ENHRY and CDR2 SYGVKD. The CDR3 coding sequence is TGTGCCACCGGACTAGCGGGAGTAGATGAGCAGTTCTTC. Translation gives CATGLAGVDEQFF.

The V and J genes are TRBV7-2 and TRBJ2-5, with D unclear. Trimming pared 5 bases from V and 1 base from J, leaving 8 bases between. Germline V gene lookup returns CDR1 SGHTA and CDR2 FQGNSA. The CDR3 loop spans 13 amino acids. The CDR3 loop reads CASSLGSQETQYF. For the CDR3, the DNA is TGTGCCAGCAGCCTGGGCAGCCAAGAGACCCAGTACTTC. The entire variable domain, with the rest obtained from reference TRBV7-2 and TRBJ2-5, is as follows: GAGVSQSPSNKVTEKGKDVELRCDPISGHTALYWYRQSLGQGLEFLIYFQGNSAPDKSGLPSDRFSAERTGGSVSTLTIQRTQQEDSAVYLCASSLGSQETQYFGPGTRLLVL.

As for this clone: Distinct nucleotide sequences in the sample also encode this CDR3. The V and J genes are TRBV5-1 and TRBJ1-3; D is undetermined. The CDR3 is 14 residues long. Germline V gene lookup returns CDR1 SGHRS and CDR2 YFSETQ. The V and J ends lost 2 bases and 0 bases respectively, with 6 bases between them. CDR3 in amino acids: CASSLGSSGNTIYF. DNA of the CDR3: TGCGCCAGCAGCTTAGGGAGCTCTGGAAACACCATATATTTT.

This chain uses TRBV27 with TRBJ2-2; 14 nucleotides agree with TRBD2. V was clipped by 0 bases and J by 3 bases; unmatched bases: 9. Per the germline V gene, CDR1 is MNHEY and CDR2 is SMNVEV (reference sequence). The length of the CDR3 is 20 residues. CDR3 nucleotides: TGTGCCAGCAGTTTATCCCCGACTAGCGGGAGGGCCGTTTACACCGGGGAGCTGTTTTTT. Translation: CASSLSPTSGRAVYTGELFF.

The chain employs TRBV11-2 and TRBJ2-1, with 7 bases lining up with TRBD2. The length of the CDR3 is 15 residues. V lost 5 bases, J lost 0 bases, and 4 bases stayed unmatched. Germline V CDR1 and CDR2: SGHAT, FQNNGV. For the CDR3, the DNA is TGTGCCAGCAGCACCGGGGGGAGCTCCTACAATGAGCAGTTCTTC. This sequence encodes CASSTGGSSYNEQFF.

CDR3 DNA sequence: TGTGCCACCAGCTCCCTAAAGGGGACTAGCGGGAGATACAATGAGCAGTTCTTC. It specifies CATSSLKGTSGRYNEQFF. The rearrangement links TRBV15 to TRBJ2-1, with 14 bases lining up with TRBD2. The CDR3 has 18 amino acids. The V and J ends lost 5 bases and 4 bases, in that order; junction bases with no gene match: 10. The germline V gene encodes CDR1 LNHNV and CDR2 YYDKDF (reference sequence).

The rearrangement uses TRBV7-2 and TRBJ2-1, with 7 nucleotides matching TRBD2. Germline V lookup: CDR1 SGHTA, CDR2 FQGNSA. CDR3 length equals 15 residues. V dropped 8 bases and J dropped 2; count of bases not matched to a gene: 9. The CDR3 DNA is TGTGCCAGCGTACTCAGCGGGACCGCCTACAATGAGCAGTTCTTC. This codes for CASVLSGTAYNEQFF.